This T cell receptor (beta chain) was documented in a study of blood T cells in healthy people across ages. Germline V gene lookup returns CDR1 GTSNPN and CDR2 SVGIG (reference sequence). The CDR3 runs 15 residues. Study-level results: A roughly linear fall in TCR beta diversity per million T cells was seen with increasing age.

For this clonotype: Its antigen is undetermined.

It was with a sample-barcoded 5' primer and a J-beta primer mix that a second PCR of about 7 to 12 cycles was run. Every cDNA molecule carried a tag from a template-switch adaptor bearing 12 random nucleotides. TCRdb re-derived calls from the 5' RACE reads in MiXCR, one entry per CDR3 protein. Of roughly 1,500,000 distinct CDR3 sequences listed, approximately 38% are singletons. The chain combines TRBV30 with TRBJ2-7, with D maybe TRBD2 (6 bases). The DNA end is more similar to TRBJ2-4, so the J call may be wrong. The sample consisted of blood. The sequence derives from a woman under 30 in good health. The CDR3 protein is CAWRQYGGGGNIQYF. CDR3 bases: TGTGCCTGGAGACAATACGGTGGGGGAGGAAACATTCAGTACTTC.